This T cell receptor (beta chain) is from a study of blood T cell repertoires in COVID-19. The germline V gene has CDR1 SQVTM and CDR2 ANQGSEA. This CDR3 region has 13 residues. Trimming took 3 bases from V and 5 from J; bases not matched to a gene: 0. Assay used: immunoSEQ multiplex PCR; TCRdb lists only in-frame clones, some missing. Found here are about 130,000 clones, about nine tenths of them singletons; the top ten hold about 10%. This clone has a single count. The source is a woman in her 70s with COVID-19, enrolled during active disease. Sequenced: peripheral blood. The chain is built from TRBV29-1 and TRBJ2-3; 12 bases are a match to TRBD2. For the CDR3, the DNA is TGCAGCGTTGAGACTAGCGGGGGAGATACGCAGTATTTT. Translated: CSVETSGGDTQYF.